In this sample, the clone carrying this TCR beta chain turned up once. The V end was cut by 1 base, the J end by 12 bases, with 15 bases between. Looked up from germline, CDR1 is GTSNPN and CDR2 is SVGIG (reference sequence). CDR3 length: 12 amino acids. This sample was included in a study of blood T cell repertoires in COVID-19. Study context: Samples taken during acute and convalescent COVID-19 were collected in the United States, Italy and Spain. Sources were T cells, B-cell-depleted T cells, or PBMCs; the material itself was cDNA or gDNA.

Authors' processing steps: Reference gene primer amplification gave estimated nucleated cell counts. Repertoires were generated with immunoSEQ multiplex PCR, while TCRdb's copy carries only in-frame clones and drops some. V, J and clone size are those of that table, while D and trimming were read from the DNA. This table holds 55,000 to 70,000 clones, roughly nine tenths found once. Source material: peripheral blood. The source of this sequence is a woman between 65 and 79 years old with active COVID-19. This chain joins TRBV30 and TRBJ1-1; no clear D. The DNA of the CDR3 is TGTGCCTGGAGTGCCTTCGCGCCGCGTACTTTCTTT. This translates into CAWSAFAPRTFF.